The 32 T cell receptor beta chains given below trace back to one sample, sequenced in a study of OX40 agonist ivuxolimab in advanced cancers. TCRdb keeps only in-frame clones here, not all; method: immunoSEQ multiplex PCR. The sample yields tens of thousands of clones, over 75% seen once. Sequences were derived from CD4+ or CD8+ T cells sorted from blood, sampled in a trial of the OX40 agonist ivuxolimab. Receptor source: an adult with an advanced solid tumor such as melanoma, head and neck, liver or kidney cancer.

CDR3 amino acids: CASRAGTGREQYF. The CDR3 DNA sequence: TGTGCCAGCAGGGCCGGGACAGGGCGCGAGCAGTACTTC. This rearrangement joins TRBV6-1 to TRBJ2-7, with 9 positions matching TRBD1. Germline CDR1 and CDR2: MNHNS and SASEGT. V gave up 6 bases and J gave up 6 bases; unmatched junction bases: 6. The CDR3 extends over 13 amino acids.

The chain uses TRBV19 and TRBJ2-2; 14 bases are a match to TRBD2. Germline assignment: CDR1 LNHDA and CDR2 SQIVND (reference sequence). There are 22 residues in the CDR3. J lost 6 bases, V lost 7 bases, and 25 bases had no gene match. This CDR3 reads CASTNPGLAGAQRTREAGELFF. CDR3 DNA: TGTGCCAGTACTAACCCGGGACTAGCGGGAGCACAAAGAACCCGAGAGGCCGGGGAGCTGTTTTTT.

The V and J genes are TRBV5-6 and TRBJ2-5; 11 bases map to TRBD1. Germline V lookup: CDR1 SGHDT, CDR2 YYEEEE. J lost 4 bases, V lost 3 bases, and 5 bases had no gene match. The CDR3 spans 15 residues. Here the CDR3 DNA reads TGTGCCAGCAGCTCTCCGGGGACAGGGGGAGAGACCCAGTACTTC. It codes for CASSSPGTGGETQYF.

The chain recombines TRBV27 with TRBJ2-2, with 8 bases matching TRBD2. Germline assignment: CDR1 MNHEY and CDR2 SMNVEV (reference sequence). CDR3 length equals 16 residues. V shed 0 bases and J 4 bases; nucleotides not matched to a gene: 4. Written as DNA, the CDR3 is TGTGCCAGCAGTTTATCGAGAGGGACTAGCACCGGGGAGCTGTTTTTT. Protein sequence: CASSLSRGTSTGELFF.

This chain joins TRBV5-1 and TRBJ1-1; no firm D call. Trimming stripped 0 bases from V and 6 bases from J, with 12 bases between. Per the germline V gene, CDR1 is SGHRS and CDR2 is YFSETQ. This CDR3 has 14 residues. In DNA form, the CDR3 reads TGCGCCAGCAGCTTGGGGAGGATAACGCCTGAAGCTTTCTTT. It codes for CASSLGRITPEAFF.

This chain uses TRBV12-2 with TRBJ2-7; TRBD1, the D gene given by the table, was not confirmed from the DNA. TRBV12-2 is a listed pseudogene. CDR3 length: 15 amino acids. CDR3 DNA: TGTGCAAGTCGCTTAGCGGGACAGTCGGACTACGAGCAGTACTTC. This translates into CASRLAGQSDYEQYF.

The chain links TRBV21-1 to TRBJ2-3; no check of the table's D call, TRBD2, against the DNA was made. TRBV21-1 corresponds to a pseudogene. CDR3 length: 21 residues. CDR3 amino acids: CASSFRRTIAVAGDGTDTQYF. CDR3 DNA sequence: TGTGCCAGCAGCTTCCGACGGACCATTGCCGTAGCGGGAGATGGTACCGATACGCAGTATTTT.

The chain uses TRBV28 and TRBJ1-2; D call uncertain. Germline V gene lookup returns CDR1 MDHEN and CDR2 SYDVKM. This CDR3 is 18 amino acids long. Trimming stripped 6 bases from V and 7 bases from J, with 30 bases between. This CDR3 reads CASRSHGGFDSEGGGYTF. DNA for the CDR3: TGTGCCAGCAGGAGTCACGGCGGGTTCGATTCCGAGGGCGGTGGCTACACCTTC.

V is TRBV7-9 and J is TRBJ2-7, with 8 bases aligning to TRBD2. The CDR3 runs 17 residues. The V gene end was trimmed by 5 bases and the J gene end by 0 bases; junction bases not matched to a gene: 12. The germline V gene has CDR1 SEHNR and CDR2 FQNEAQ (reference sequence). CDR3 in DNA: TGTGCCAGCAGCCCGAAAATGACTAGCGAGAGCTCCTACGAGCAGTACTTC. It is translated as CASSPKMTSESSYEQYF.

This chain connects TRBV7-9 to TRBJ2-3, with 7 bases matching TRBD2. The trim removed 0 bases at V and 2 bases at J, leaving 5 bases unmatched. Germline CDR1 reads SEHNR; CDR2 reads FQNEAQ (reference sequence). This CDR3 contains 16 residues. In DNA form, the CDR3 reads TGTGCCAGCAGCTTAGCGGTGGGAGGGTTCACAGATACGCAGTATTTT. As protein: CASSLAVGGFTDTQYF.

This chain links TRBV7-9 with TRBJ1-1; D is unclear. This CDR3 is built from 14 residues. V was shortened by 2 bases and J by 0 bases, with 7 bases between the two germline ends. From germline, CDR1 is SEHNR and CDR2 FQNEAQ (reference sequence). The DNA of the CDR3 is TGTGCCAGCAGCTTATCGGGGATGAACACTGAAGCTTTCTTT. Amino acid sequence: CASSLSGMNTEAFF.

The chain employs TRBV30 and TRBJ1-4; 10 nucleotides agree with TRBD1. Germline trimming cut 2 bases from V and 6 bases from J; bases unmatched to any gene: 6. This CDR3 is built from 15 residues. The germline gives CDR1 GTSNPN, CDR2 SVGIG (reference sequence). The CDR3 DNA sequence: TGTGCCTGGAGTCTTGGGACAGGGGTATATGAAAAACTGTTTTTT. It codes for CAWSLGTGVYEKLFF.

This clone was seen just once. The chain carries TRBV6-6 and TRBJ2-7; D might be TRBD1 (6 bases). Per germline, CDR1 MNHNY and CDR2 SVGAGI (reference sequence). V lost 0 bases, J lost 2 bases, and 11 bases lay in between. The CDR3 covers 15 residues. The CDR3 is CASSYSERTAYEQYF. Here the CDR3 DNA reads TGTGCCAGCAGTTACTCGGAAAGGACAGCCTACGAGCAGTACTTC.

This clone was seen only once. This chain joins TRBV7-8 and TRBJ2-2, with D uncertain. The V and J ends lost 6 bases and 2 bases respectively, with 16 bases between them. The CDR3 has 16 amino acids. Per the germline V gene, CDR1 is SGHVS and CDR2 is FQNEAQ. The CDR3: CASRYSGGTNTGELFF. CDR3 in DNA: TGTGCCAGCAGGTACAGTGGCGGAACCAACACCGGGGAGCTGTTTTTT.

The chain has TRBV18 and TRBJ1-1; 7 bases match TRBD1. Germline values: CDR1 KGHSH, CDR2 LQKENI. Losses at the gene ends were 3 bases for V and 4 bases for J; bases not matched to a gene: 8. CDR3 length equals 15 residues. The CDR3 nucleotides read TGTGCCAGCTCACCTCAGGGGGTTTTGGGCACTGAAGCTTTCTTT. Amino acids: CASSPQGVLGTEAFF.

The chain has TRBV2 and TRBJ1-5, with 7 bases lining up with TRBD1. V shed 8 bases, J shed 5 bases, and the junction held 3 bases outside the gene matches. The germline V gene encodes CDR1 SNHLY and CDR2 FYNNEI. This CDR3 contains 12 residues. The CDR3, as DNA: TGTGCCAGCCAGGGGGAGGATCAGCCCCAGCATTTT. Amino acids: CASQGEDQPQHF.

This clone was seen a few times. The CDR3 protein is CASSQGDRDKNIQYF. CDR3 in DNA: TGTGCCAGCAGTCAGGGGGACAGGGATAAAAACATTCAGTACTTC. This sequence joins TRBV2 and TRBJ2-4; 9 bases line up with TRBD1. CDR1 and CDR2 (germline): SNHLY, FYNNEI. The CDR3 loop spans 15 amino acids. V was clipped by 5 bases and J by 4 bases; unmatched bases: 6. Filled out from reference TRBV2 and TRBJ2-4, the complete variable domain reads EPEVTQTPSHQVTQMGQEVILRCVPISNHLYFYWYRQILGQKVEFLVSFYNNEISEKSEIFDDQFSVERPDGSNFTLKIRSTKLEDSAMYFCASSQGDRDKNIQYFGAGTRLSVL.

J is TRBJ2-2 and V is TRBV27, with unresolved D. Trimming cost V 1 base and J 0 bases, with 12 bases left between them. The germline gives CDR1 MNHEY, CDR2 SMNVEV (reference sequence). CDR3 length equals 17 residues. The CDR3 region is CASSLLGYISNTGELFF. Here the CDR3 DNA reads TGTGCCAGCAGTTTATTGGGTTACATTTCGAACACCGGGGAGCTGTTTTTT.

The chain carries TRBV7-9 and TRBJ1-1, with a tentative D call TRBD1 (6 bases). Germline V gene data show CDR1 as SEHNR and CDR2 as FQNEAQ (reference sequence). CDR3 size: 16 residues. V was clipped by 5 bases and J by 5 bases, with 21 bases between them. The CDR3 DNA reads as TGTGCCAGCAGCCCCACGGCACGGGGAAGGGGGACTGAAGCTTTCTTT. As protein: CASSPTARGRGTEAFF.

The V and J genes are TRBV7-2 and TRBJ1-1; D remains ambiguous. This CDR3 contains 13 residues. Germline V gene lookup returns CDR1 SGHTA and CDR2 FQGNSA. The V end lost 5 bases, the J end lost 4 bases, and 11 bases lay between the germline ends. The CDR3 nucleotides read TGTGCCAGCAGCGGCCTCGCGAGCACTGAAGCTTTCTTT. It yields the protein CASSGLASTEAFF.

The chain is built from TRBV6-5 and TRBJ2-7, with D maybe TRBD2 (6 bases). This CDR3 has 14 amino acids. Germline V CDR1 and CDR2: MNHEY, SVGAGI. V lost 0 bases to trimming and J lost 3 bases, with 9 bases between them. The CDR3 loop reads CASSYSNSGYEQYF. The CDR3 nucleotides are TGTGCCAGCAGTTACTCGAATAGCGGCTACGAGCAGTACTTC.

The chain couples TRBV28 to TRBJ2-1; TRBD1 is a possible D gene (5 bases). The V gene's germline CDR1 is MDHEN and CDR2 SYDVKM. This CDR3 contains 16 residues. The V end lost 5 bases, the J end lost 4 bases, and 18 bases lay between the germline ends. The CDR3 loop reads CASSLGAFGTYNEQFF. In DNA form, the CDR3 reads TGTGCCAGCAGTCTTGGGGCGTTCGGAACTTACAATGAGCAGTTCTTC. The whole variable domain, filled in from reference TRBV28 and TRBJ2-1, reads DVKVTQSSRYLVKRTGEKVFLECVQDMDHENMFWYRQDPGLGLRLIYFSYDVKMKEKGDIPEGYSVSREKKERFSLILESASTNQTSMYLCASSLGAFGTYNEQFFGPGTRLTVL.

This sequence joins TRBV5-1 and TRBJ1-4; D ambiguous. The CDR3 consists of 14 residues. Germline CDR1 is SGHRS and CDR2 is YFSETQ. Trimming stripped 0 bases from V and 4 bases from J, with 7 bases between. CDR3 protein: CASSLGQGNEKLFF. The CDR3 region has the DNA TGCGCCAGCAGCTTGGGTCAAGGTAATGAAAAACTGTTTTTT.

The V call is TRBV28, the J call TRBJ2-5; 8 bases align to TRBD2. Germline CDR1 and CDR2: MDHEN and SYDVKM. CDR3 length: 15 residues. With V trimmed by 3 bases and J by 2 bases, 5 bases remained unmatched. The CDR3 coding sequence is TGTGCCAGCAGTTTGACGGGAGGGCGGCAAGAGACCCAGTACTTC. This translates into CASSLTGGRQETQYF.

V usage is TRBV6-5 and J usage is TRBJ1-1, with 7 bases matching TRBD1. The CDR3 totals 15 residues. CDR1 and CDR2 from the germline V gene are MNHEY and SVGAGI. V shed 11 bases, J shed 3 bases, and the junction held 15 bases outside the gene matches. The CDR3 reads CASVSRGKGDTEAFF. The CDR3, as DNA: TGTGCCTCGGTATCCAGGGGGAAGGGGGACACTGAAGCTTTCTTT.

The V gene is TRBV7-2, the J gene TRBJ2-1; the match to TRBD2 covers 11 bases. Per the germline V gene, CDR1 is SGHTA and CDR2 is FQGNSA. This CDR3 spans 16 amino acids. V gave up 5 bases and J gave up 5 bases; unmatched junction bases: 8. In DNA form, the CDR3 reads TGTGCCAGCAGCCTGGTGGGACTAGCGGTACACAATGAGCAGTTCTTC. It is translated as CASSLVGLAVHNEQFF.

The rearrangement uses TRBV6-1 and TRBJ2-3; 9 nucleotides match TRBD1. Germline values: CDR1 MNHNS, CDR2 SASEGT. Trimming at V came to 6 bases and at J to 3 bases, leaving 4 bases not matched to a gene. This CDR3 has 14 residues. CDR3 DNA sequence: TGTGCCAGCAGCCGGGACAGGGTAACAGATACGCAGTATTTT. It codes for CASSRDRVTDTQYF.

The chain joins TRBV19 to TRBJ1-1, with TRBD1 identical over 7 bases. Per germline, CDR1 LNHDA and CDR2 SQIVND (reference sequence). This CDR3 contains 14 residues. The ends lost 6 bases at V and 5 bases at J; junction bases unmatched: 9. In DNA, the CDR3 is TGTGCCAGTAGGTTGACAGGGCTGAGTACTGAAGCTTTCTTT. Its protein is CASRLTGLSTEAFF.

The genes are TRBV19 and TRBJ1-4, with 11 positions matching TRBD1. The CDR3 is made up of 16 amino acids. Germline CDR1 is LNHDA and CDR2 is SQIVND (reference sequence). With 6 bases clipped from V and 2 bases from J, the junction kept 5 bases outside the gene matches. The CDR3 region is CASRDRGRGTNEKLFF. CDR3 nucleotides: TGTGCCAGTAGGGACAGGGGGCGCGGGACTAATGAAAAACTGTTTTTT.

This clone appeared a few times. V is TRBV19 and J is TRBJ2-3; 10 bases are a match to TRBD2. J lost 6 bases, V lost 5 bases, and 11 bases had no gene match. From germline, CDR1 is LNHDA and CDR2 SQIVND (reference sequence). This CDR3 is 16 amino acids long. The DNA of the CDR3 is TGTGCCAGTAGTCGACTAGCGGGCGGAAAGGCGGATACGCAGTATTTT. It codes for CASSRLAGGKADTQYF.

The chain couples TRBV2 to TRBJ2-3; 9 nucleotides match TRBD2. The germline V gene encodes CDR1 SNHLY and CDR2 FYNNEI. The junction had 10 bases not matched to a gene; V was cut back by 6 bases and J by 6 bases. The CDR3 runs 15 residues. CDR3 bases: TGTGCCAGCAGGACCGGTAGCGGGAGTGGCGATACGCAGTATTTT. Translated, it gives CASRTGSGSGDTQYF.

The chain is built from TRBV18 and TRBJ2-5, with 12 bases that match TRBD2. The CDR3 has 17 amino acids. Germline trimming cut 1 base from V and 2 bases from J; bases unmatched to any gene: 5. Germline V gene data show CDR1 as KGHSH and CDR2 as LQKENI. The CDR3 reads CASSPRTSGAPQETQYF. CDR3 DNA sequence: TGTGCCAGCTCACCACGGACTAGCGGGGCCCCGCAAGAGACCCAGTACTTC.